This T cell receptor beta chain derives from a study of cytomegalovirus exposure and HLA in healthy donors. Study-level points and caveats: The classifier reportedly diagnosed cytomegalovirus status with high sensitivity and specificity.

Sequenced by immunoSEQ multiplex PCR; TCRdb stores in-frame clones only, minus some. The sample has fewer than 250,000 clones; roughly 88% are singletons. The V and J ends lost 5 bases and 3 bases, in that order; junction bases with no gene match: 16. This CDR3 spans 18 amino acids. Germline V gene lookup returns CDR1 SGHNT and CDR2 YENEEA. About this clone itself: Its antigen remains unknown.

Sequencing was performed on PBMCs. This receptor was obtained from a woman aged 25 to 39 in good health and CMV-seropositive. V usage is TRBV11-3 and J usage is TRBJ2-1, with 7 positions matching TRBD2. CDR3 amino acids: CASSDSDRSGYYYNEQFF. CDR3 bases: TGTGCCAGCAGCGACTCGGACCGTAGCGGGTACTACTACAATGAGCAGTTCTTC.